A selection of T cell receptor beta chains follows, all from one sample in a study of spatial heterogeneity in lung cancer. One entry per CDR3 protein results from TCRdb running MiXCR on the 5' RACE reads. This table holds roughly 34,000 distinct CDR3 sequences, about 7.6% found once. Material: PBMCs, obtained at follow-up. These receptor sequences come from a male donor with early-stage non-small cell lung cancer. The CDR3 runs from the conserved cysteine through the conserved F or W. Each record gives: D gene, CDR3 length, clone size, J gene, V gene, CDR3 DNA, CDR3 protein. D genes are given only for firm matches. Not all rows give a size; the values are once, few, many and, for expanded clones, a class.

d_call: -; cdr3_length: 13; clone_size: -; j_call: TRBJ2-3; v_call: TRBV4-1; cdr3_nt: TGCGCCAGCAGCCAATCAAACACAGATACGCAGTATTTT; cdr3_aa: CASSQSNTDTQYF
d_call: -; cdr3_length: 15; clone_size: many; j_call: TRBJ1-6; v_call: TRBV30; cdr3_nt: TGTGCCTGGAGCGGACAGTCGGTCTATAATTCACCCCTCCACTTT; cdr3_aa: CAWSGQSVYNSPLHF
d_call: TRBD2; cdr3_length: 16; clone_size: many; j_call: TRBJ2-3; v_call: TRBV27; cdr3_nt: TGTGCCAGCAGTTTTATGGCGGGGGGAAGGCCCGCGGCGCAGTATTTT; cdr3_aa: CASSFMAGGRPAAQYF
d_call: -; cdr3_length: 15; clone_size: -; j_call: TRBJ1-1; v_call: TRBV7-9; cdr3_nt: TGTGCCAGCAGCCCGCCCACAGGGACGGACACTGAAGCTTTCTTT; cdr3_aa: CASSPPTGTDTEAFF
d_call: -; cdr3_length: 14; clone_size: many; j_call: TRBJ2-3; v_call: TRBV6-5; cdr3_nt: TGTGCCAGCAGTTATCAACAGGGAACAGATACGCAGTATTTT; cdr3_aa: CASSYQQGTDTQYF
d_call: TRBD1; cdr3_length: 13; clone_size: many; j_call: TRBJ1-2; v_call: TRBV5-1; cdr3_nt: TGCGCCAGCAGCTTCGAACAGGGGGGCGGCTACACCTTC; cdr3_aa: CASSFEQGGGYTF
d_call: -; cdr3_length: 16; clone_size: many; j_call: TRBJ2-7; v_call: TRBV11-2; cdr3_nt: TGTGCCAGCAGCTCAGGAGGGGGACTCCCGCTTGGTGAGCAGTACTTC; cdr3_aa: CASSSGGGLPLGEQYF
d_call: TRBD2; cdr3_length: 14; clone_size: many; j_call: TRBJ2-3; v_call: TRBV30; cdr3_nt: TGTGCCTGGAGTGAGGCGGGGGGGACAGATACGCAGTATTTT; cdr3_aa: CAWSEAGGTDTQYF
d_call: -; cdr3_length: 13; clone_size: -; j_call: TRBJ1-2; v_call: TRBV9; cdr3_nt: TGTGCCAGCAGCGTAGGAGAGGAGGATGGCTACACCTTC; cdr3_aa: CASSVGEEDGYTF
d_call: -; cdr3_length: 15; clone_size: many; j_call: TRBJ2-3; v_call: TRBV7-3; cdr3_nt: TGTGCCAGCAGCCCCTACAGAATCCAGTCAGATACGCAGTATTTT; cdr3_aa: CASSPYRIQSDTQYF
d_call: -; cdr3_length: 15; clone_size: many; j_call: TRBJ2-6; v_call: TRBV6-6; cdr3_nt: TGTGCCAGCAGTTACGGACCCACTGGGGCCAACGTCCTGACTTTC; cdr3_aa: CASSYGPTGANVLTF
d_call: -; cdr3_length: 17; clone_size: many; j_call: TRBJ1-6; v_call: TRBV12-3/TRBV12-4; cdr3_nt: TGTGCCAGCAGGCCAGGACACCAATCCTCCTATAATTCACCCCTCCACTTT; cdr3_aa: CASRPGHQSSYNSPLHF
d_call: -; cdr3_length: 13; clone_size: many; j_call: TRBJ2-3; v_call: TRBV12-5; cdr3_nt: TGTGCTAGTGGTTTGAAGGGGGGAGATACGCAGTATTTT; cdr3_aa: CASGLKGGDTQYF
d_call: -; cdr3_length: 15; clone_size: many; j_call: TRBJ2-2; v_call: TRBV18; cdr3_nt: TGTGCCAGCTCACCACCGTTCGCAGGGACCGGGGAGCTGTTTTTT; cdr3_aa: CASSPPFAGTGELFF
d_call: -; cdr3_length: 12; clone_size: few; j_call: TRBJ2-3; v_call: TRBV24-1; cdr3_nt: TGTGCCACCAGTGATTTGAGAGATACGCAGTATTTT; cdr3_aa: CATSDLRDTQYF
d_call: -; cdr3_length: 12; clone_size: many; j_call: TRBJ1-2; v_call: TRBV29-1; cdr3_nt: TGCAGCGCGGGGGACCAAACTACGGGCTACACCTTC; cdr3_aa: CSAGDQTTGYTF
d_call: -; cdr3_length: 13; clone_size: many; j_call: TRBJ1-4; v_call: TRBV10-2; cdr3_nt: TGCGGCTCTGGCAGTACAACTAATGAAAAACTGTTTTTT; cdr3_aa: CGSGSTTNEKLFF
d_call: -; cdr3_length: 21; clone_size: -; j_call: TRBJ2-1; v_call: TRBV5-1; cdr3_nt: TGCGCCAGCAGCCCCGTTCTATTAACAGGTACCACAAGCGCATCCTACAATGAGCAGTTCTTC; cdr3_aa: CASSPVLLTGTTSASYNEQFF
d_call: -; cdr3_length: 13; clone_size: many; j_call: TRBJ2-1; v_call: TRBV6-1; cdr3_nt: TGTGCCAGCAGTGAACAACACCACAATGAGCAGTTCTTC; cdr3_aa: CASSEQHHNEQFF
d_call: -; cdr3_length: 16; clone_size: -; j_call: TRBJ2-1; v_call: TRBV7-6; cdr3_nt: TGTGCCAGCAATCAACTTGGTGGGGGCTCCTACAATGAGCAGTTCTTC; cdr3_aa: CASNQLGGGSYNEQFF
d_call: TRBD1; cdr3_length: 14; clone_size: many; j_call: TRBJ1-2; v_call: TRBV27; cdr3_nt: TGTGCCAGCAGTTCCGGACAGGGGGCAAAAGGCTACACCTTC; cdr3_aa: CASSSGQGAKGYTF
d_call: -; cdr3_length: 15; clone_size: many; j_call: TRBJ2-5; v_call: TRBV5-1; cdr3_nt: TGCGCCAGCAGCTTGCTCGGGGGGCCTCAAGAGACCCAGTACTTC; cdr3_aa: CASSLLGGPQETQYF
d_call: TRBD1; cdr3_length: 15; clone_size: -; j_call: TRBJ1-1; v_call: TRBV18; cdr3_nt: TGTGCCAGCTCACCACGACAGGGGGCTAGCACTGAAGCTTTCTTT; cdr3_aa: CASSPRQGASTEAFF
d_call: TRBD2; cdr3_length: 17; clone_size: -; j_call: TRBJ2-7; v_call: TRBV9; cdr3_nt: TGTGCCAGCAGCGTAGGACTAGCGGGGGGGAGGTCCTACGAGCAGTACTTC; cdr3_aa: CASSVGLAGGRSYEQYF
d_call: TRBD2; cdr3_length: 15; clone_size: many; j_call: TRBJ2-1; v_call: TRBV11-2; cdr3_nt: TGTGCCAGCAGCGAAGAAAGGGACTATAGGAATGAGCAGTTCTTC; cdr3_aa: CASSEERDYRNEQFF
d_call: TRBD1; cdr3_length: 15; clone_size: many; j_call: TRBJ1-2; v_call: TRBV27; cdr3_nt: TGTGCCAGCTTACCCGGGACAGGGGCTAACTATGGCTACACCTTC; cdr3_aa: CASLPGTGANYGYTF
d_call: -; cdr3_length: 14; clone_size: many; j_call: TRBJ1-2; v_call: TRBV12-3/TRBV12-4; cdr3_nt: TGTGCCAGCAGTTATCCGGGGGAGGTTCGCGGCTACACCTTC; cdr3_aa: CASSYPGEVRGYTF
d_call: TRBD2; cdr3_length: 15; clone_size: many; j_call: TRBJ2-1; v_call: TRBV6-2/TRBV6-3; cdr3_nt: TGTGCCAGCAGTTTAACTAGCGGGGGGGCCCATGAGCAGTTCTTC; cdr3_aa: CASSLTSGGAHEQFF
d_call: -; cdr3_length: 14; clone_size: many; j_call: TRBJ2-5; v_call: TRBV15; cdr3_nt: TGTGCCACCAGCAGAGATCTTGGGGAAGAGACCCAGTACTTC; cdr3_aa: CATSRDLGEETQYF
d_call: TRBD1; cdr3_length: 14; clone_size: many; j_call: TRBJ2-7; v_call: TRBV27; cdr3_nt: TGTGCCAGCCGGTCGGGACAGGGCAGGAACGAGCAGTACTTC; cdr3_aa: CASRSGQGRNEQYF
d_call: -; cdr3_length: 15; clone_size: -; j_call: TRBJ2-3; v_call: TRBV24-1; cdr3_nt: TGTGCCACCAGTGCCCTGGAGACAGACACAGATACGCAGTATTTT; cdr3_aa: CATSALETDTDTQYF
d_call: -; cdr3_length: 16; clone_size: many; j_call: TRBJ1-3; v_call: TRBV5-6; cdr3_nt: TGTGCCAGCAGCTTGGATCGAGGGACGACTGGAAACACCATATATTTT; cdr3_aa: CASSLDRGTTGNTIYF
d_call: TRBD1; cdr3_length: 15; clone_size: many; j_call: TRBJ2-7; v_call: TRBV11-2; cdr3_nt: TGTGCCAGCAGCCCCATCCGGGGACAGAGATACGAGCAGTACTTC; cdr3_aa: CASSPIRGQRYEQYF
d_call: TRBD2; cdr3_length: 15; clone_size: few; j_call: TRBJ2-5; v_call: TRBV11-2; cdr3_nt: TGTGCCAGCAGCATACCGGGACTAGACCATGAGACCCAGTACTTC; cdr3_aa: CASSIPGLDHETQYF
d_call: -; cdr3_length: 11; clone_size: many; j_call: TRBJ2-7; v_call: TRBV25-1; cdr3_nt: TGTGCCAGCAGTGAATGGAACGAGCAGTACTTC; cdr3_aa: CASSEWNEQYF
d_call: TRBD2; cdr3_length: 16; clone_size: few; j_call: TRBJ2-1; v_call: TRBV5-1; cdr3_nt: TGCGCCAGCAGCCCGGGCGGGGGGGGCTCCTACAATGAGCAGTTCTTC; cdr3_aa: CASSPGGGGSYNEQFF
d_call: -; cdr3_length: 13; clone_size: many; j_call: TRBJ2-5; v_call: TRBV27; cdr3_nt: TGTGCCAGCAGTATCTGGCGGGGAGAGACCCAGTACTTC; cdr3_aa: CASSIWRGETQYF
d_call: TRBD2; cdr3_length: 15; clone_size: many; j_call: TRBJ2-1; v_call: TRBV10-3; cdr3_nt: TGTGCCATCAGTGTGGAGACTAGCGGGGACAATGAGCAGTTCTTC; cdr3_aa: CAISVETSGDNEQFF
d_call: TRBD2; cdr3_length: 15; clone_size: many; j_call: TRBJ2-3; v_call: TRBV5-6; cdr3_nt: TGTGCCAGCAGCTTGGGTGGACTAGTGCAAGATACGCAGTATTTT; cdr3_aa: CASSLGGLVQDTQYF
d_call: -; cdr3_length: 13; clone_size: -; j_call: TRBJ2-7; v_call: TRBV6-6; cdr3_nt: TGTGCCAGCAGTCACGATAGACAGTACGAGCAGTACTTC; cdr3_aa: CASSHDRQYEQYF
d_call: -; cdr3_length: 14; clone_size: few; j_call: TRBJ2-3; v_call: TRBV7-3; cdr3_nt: TGTGCCAGCAGCTTAGGTGAAATCACAGATACGCAGTATTTT; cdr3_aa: CASSLGEITDTQYF
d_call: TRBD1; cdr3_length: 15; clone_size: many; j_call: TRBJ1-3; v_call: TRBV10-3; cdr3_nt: TGTGCCAGTAGACAGGGACCAGGCACTGGAAACACCATATATTTT; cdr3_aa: CASRQGPGTGNTIYF
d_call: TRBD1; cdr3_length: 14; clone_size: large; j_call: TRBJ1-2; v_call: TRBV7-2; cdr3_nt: TGTGCCAGCAGCCCCTCACAGGGGACCTATGGCTACACCTTC; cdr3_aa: CASSPSQGTYGYTF
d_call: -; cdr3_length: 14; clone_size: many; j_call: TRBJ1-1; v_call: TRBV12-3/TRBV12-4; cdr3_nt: TGTGCCAGCAGTGAGGGGAATCTGAACACTGAAGCTTTCTTT; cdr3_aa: CASSEGNLNTEAFF
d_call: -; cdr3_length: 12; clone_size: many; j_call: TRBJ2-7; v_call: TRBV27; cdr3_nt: TGTGCCAGCAGCAGCAACGGGGGCGAGCAGTACTTC; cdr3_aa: CASSSNGGEQYF
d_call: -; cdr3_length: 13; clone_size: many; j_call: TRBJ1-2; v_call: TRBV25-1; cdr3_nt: TGTGCCAGCAGTGTAACAGGGTTTTATGGCTACACCTTC; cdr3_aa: CASSVTGFYGYTF
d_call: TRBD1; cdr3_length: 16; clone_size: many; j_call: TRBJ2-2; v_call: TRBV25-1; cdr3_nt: TGTGCCAGCAGTGAATATGACAGGGGAGCCACCGGGGAGCTGTTTTTT; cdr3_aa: CASSEYDRGATGELFF